Shown below are 32 T cell receptor beta chains from a single sample sequenced in a study of T cells in Graves' hyperthyroidism and ophthalmopathy (dated by TCRdb to the late 2010s). The library was obtained by multiplex PCR. This sample was sequenced with an Illumina HiSeq 2000. The TCR beta CDR3 regions were amplified from the RNA transcripts. For the first round of RT-PCR on the TCR CDR3, the HTBI primer set was used together with the Qiagen OneStep RT-PCR kit. In-frame beta chains were kept once TCRdb had trimmed the public reads at Q25 with fastp and called clones with MiXCR. CDR3 protein sequences are deduplicated, and each keeps its most common genes and DNA. The sample records approximately 690,000 distinct CDR3 sequences, approximately 15% of which are singletons. The ten largest make up around 13% of the sample. The specimen sequenced was blood. The source of these receptors is a woman in her forties or fifties with Graves' ophthalmopathy.

The table lists this clonotype with many counts. The CDR3: CASSYTGPGNEQFF. CDR3 coding DNA: TGTGCCAGCAGCTATACGGGACCGGGGAATGAGCAGTTCTTC. The rearrangement links TRBV7-9 to TRBJ2-1; either TRBD1 or TRBD2 may supply D (5 bases each). Germline V gene sequence: CDR1 SEHNR, CDR2 FQNEAQ (reference sequence). Trimming left V 4 bases short and J 7 bases short, with 14 bases between. This CDR3 has 14 amino acids. The whole variable domain, remainder taken from reference TRBV7-9 and TRBJ2-1, is DTGVSQNPRHKITKRGQNVTFRCDPISEHNRLYWYRQTLGQGPEFLTYFQNEAQLEKSRLLSDRFSAERPKGSFSTLEIQRTEQGDSAMYLCASSYTGPGNEQFFGPGTRLTVL.

This clonotype was recorded at least ten times. The chain has TRBV6-1 and TRBJ1-5; the match to TRBD1 covers 7 bases. Trimming at V came to 11 bases and at J to 4 bases, leaving 11 bases not matched to a gene. The CDR3 is 14 amino acids. Per germline, CDR1 MNHNS and CDR2 SASEGT. The CDR3 protein is CASRGDSTNQPQHF. CDR3 in DNA: TGTGCCTCCAGGGGGGACAGTACGAATCAGCCCCAGCATTTT.

The rearrangement links TRBV27 to TRBJ2-1; D unresolved. Germline assignment: CDR1 MNHEY and CDR2 SMNVEV (reference sequence). The CDR3 has 14 amino acids. Trimming took 1 base from V and 5 from J, leaving 9 bases between them. The CDR3 loop is CASSLYGTDNEQFF. The CDR3 bases are TGTGCCAGCAGTTTATATGGCACCGACAATGAGCAGTTCTTC.

Comments on this clonotype: This CDR3 fails to terminate in the conserved phenylalanine or tryptophan, so it likely reflects a read error. The J gene is TRBJ2-7, the V gene TRBV3-1, with TRBD1 identical over 8 bases. This CDR3 region has 14 residues. The V segment lost 2 bases and the J segment 4 bases; nucleotides outside the gene matches: 4. From germline, CDR1 is LGHDT and CDR2 YNNKEL (reference sequence). The CDR3 DNA sequence: TGTGCCAGCAGCCAAACCGGGACAGGTTACGAGCAGTACCTC. This gives the protein CASSQTGTGYEQYL.

The chain recombines TRBV7-8 with TRBJ2-7, with TRBD2 identical over 7 bases. The V segment lost 8 bases and the J segment 4 bases; nucleotides outside the gene matches: 8. The germline CDR1 and CDR2 sequences are SGHVS and FQNEAQ. The length of the CDR3 is 13 residues. CDR3 bases: TGTGCCAGCTCCGAACTAGCGAGATACGAGCAGTACTTC. Residues: CASSELARYEQYF.

This clonotype was counted at least ten times. V is TRBV3-1 and J is TRBJ2-1; TRBD2 matches at 8 bases. V was clipped by 3 bases and J by 6 bases; unmatched bases: 10. The CDR3 runs 16 residues. CDR1 LGHDT and CDR2 YNNKEL come from the germline V gene (reference sequence). For the CDR3, the DNA is TGTGCCAGCAGCCAGGCCTACGGGAGGGCCTCCAATGAGCAGTTCTTC. Its translation is CASSQAYGRASNEQFF.

The rearrangement links TRBV27 to TRBJ2-6; D gene unclear. This CDR3 region has 20 residues. Trimming pared 10 bases from V and 0 bases from J, leaving 28 bases between. Per germline, CDR1 MNHEY and CDR2 SMNVEV (reference sequence). The CDR3 DNA reads TGTGCCACCAGCAGTTATACCTACAACAGTCTTTCCTCTGGGGCCAACGTCCTGACTTTC. Amino acid sequence: CATSSYTYNSLSSGANVLTF.

The table lists this clonotype with many counts. The gene calls are TRBV27 and TRBJ2-2; 11 bases map to TRBD1. J lost 7 bases, V lost 6 bases, and 4 bases had no gene match. This CDR3 comprises 14 residues. The V gene's germline CDR1 is MNHEY and CDR2 SMNVEV (reference sequence). CDR3 in amino acids: CASSRTGGSGELFF. The CDR3, as DNA: TGTGCCAGCAGCAGGACAGGGGGCAGCGGGGAGCTGTTTTTT.

The chain couples TRBV6-2 or TRBV6-3 to TRBJ1-4; D is unclear. The germline gives CDR1 MNHEY, CDR2 SVGEGT. Trimming took 0 bases from V and 8 from J, leaving 4 bases between them. The CDR3 runs to 12 residues. CDR3 region: CASSYSVEKLFF. CDR3 DNA: TGTGCCAGCAGTTACTCGGTGGAAAAACTGTTTTTT.

This clonotype was counted ten times or more. The J gene is TRBJ1-1, the V gene TRBV28; possibly TRBD1 for D (6 bases). V lost 3 bases to trimming and J lost 5 bases, with 13 bases between them. The CDR3 totals 14 residues. Germline CDR1 MDHEN, CDR2 SYDVKM. The DNA for the CDR3 is TGTGCCAGCAGTTTCGGCGGGGGCCGGACTGAAGCTTTCTTT. Residues: CASSFGGGRTEAFF.

This clonotype showed up many times. The rearrangement uses TRBV18 and TRBJ1-3; D unclear. CDR1 and CDR2 (germline): KGHSH, LQKENI. V was clipped by 0 bases and J by 0 bases, with 6 bases between them. This CDR3 spans 15 amino acids. In DNA, the CDR3 is TGTGCCAGCTCACCACCCACATTCTCTGGAAACACCATATATTTT. It is translated as CASSPPTFSGNTIYF.

This clonotype was found many times. V and J are TRBV5-1 and TRBJ2-7; D is uncertain. The CDR3 is 13 residues long. The germline V and J ends were trimmed by 4 bases and 5 bases, with 13 bases remaining between them. The germline V gene has CDR1 SGHRS and CDR2 YFSETQ. The CDR3 is CASSGVTFHEQYF. The CDR3 DNA reads TGCGCCAGCAGCGGGGTGACCTTCCACGAGCAGTACTTC.

This clonotype was observed at least ten times. This chain connects TRBV7-3 to TRBJ2-3; D possibly corresponds to TRBD1 (6 bases). CDR1 SGHTA and CDR2 FQGTGA come from the germline V gene. V gave up 7 bases and J gave up 0 bases, with 14 bases separating them. The CDR3 sequence is 15 residues long. The CDR3, as DNA: TGTGCCAGCACGCCCGGACAGACCAGCACAGATACGCAGTATTTT. This gives the protein CASTPGQTSTDTQYF.

This clonotype was picked up many times. J is TRBJ1-4 and V is TRBV28; D might be TRBD1 (6 bases). Germline V CDR1 and CDR2: MDHEN, SYDVKM. The V end lost 7 bases, the J end lost 7 bases, and 13 bases lay between the germline ends. The CDR3 has 13 amino acids. CDR3 nucleotides: TGTGCCAGCACCCCGGGGGACACTGAAAAACTGTTTTTT. Protein sequence: CASTPGDTEKLFF.

A word on this clonotype: Germline is not matched at one junction end, which may reflect a read error. The chain has TRBV4-1 and TRBJ2-2; 8 bases fit TRBD2. Germline V gives CDR1 MGHRA, CDR2 YSYEKL. There are 16 residues in the CDR3. The CDR3 protein is CAGSQDPGLGGGELFF. DNA of the CDR3: TGCGCCGGCAGCCAAGACCCGGGACTAGGAGGCGGGGAGCTGTTTTTT.

This chain links TRBV18 with TRBJ2-7; TRBD2 matches at 12 bases. The trim removed 6 bases at V and 2 bases at J, leaving 5 bases unmatched. The germline CDR1 and CDR2 sequences are KGHSH and LQKENI. The CDR3 covers 15 residues. DNA of the CDR3: TGTGCCAGCTCGAAGACTAGCGGGGGAACCTACGAGCAGTACTTC. Translating it yields CASSKTSGGTYEQYF.

This clonotype was seen ten or more times. J is TRBJ2-1 and V is TRBV28, with 7 bases lining up with TRBD2. The CDR3 length is 16 residues. CDR1 and CDR2 from the germline V gene are MDHEN and SYDVKM. The V segment lost 6 bases and the J segment 0 bases; nucleotides outside the gene matches: 8. The chain's CDR3 is CASSPQAGSSYNEQFF. In nucleotides, the CDR3 is TGTGCCAGCAGCCCACAAGCGGGAAGCTCCTACAATGAGCAGTTCTTC. The complete variable domain, with remaining parts taken from reference TRBV28 and TRBJ2-1, reads DVKVTQSSRYLVKRTGEKVFLECVQDMDHENMFWYRQDPGLGLRLIYFSYDVKMKEKGDIPEGYSVSREKKERFSLILESASTNQTSMYLCASSPQAGSSYNEQFFGPGTRLTVL.

This clonotype has ten or more counts. A junction end diverges from the germline sequence, so it may reflect a read error. V is TRBV7-2 and J is TRBJ2-7; 13 bases align to TRBD2. CDR3 length: 15 residues. CDR1 is SGHTA, CDR2 FQGNSA, per germline. The CDR3 nucleotides are TGTGCCAGCAGCATAGCCGGGACTAGCGGGAACGAGCAGTACTTC. Protein sequence: CASSIAGTSGNEQYF. Combining the CDR3 with reference TRBV7-2 and TRBJ2-7 gives the whole variable domain GAGVSQSPSNKVTEKGKDVELRCDPISGHTALYWYRQSLGQGLEFLIYFQGNSAPDKSGLPSDRFSAERTGGSVSTLTIQRTQQEDSAVYLCASSIAGTSGNEQYFGPGTRLTVT.

This clonotype has at least ten counts. The rearrangement uses TRBV29-1 and TRBJ2-7; perhaps TRBD2 as D (6 bases). V was pared by 7 bases and J by 3 bases, with 16 bases between. The CDR3 runs 13 residues. Germline lookup yields CDR1 SQVTM and CDR2 ANQGSEA. CDR3 DNA sequence: TGCAGCGCCGGTGGAGGGATGAGCTACGAGCAGTACTTC. Its translation: CSAGGGMSYEQYF.

This rearrangement joins TRBV20-1 to TRBJ2-7; D remains unclear. The CDR3 loop spans 15 amino acids. V was trimmed by 0 bases and J by 3 bases, leaving 15 bases between them. Germline lookup yields CDR1 DFQATT and CDR2 SNEGSKA (reference sequence). CDR3: CSARDRAEGFYEQYF. CDR3 in DNA: TGCAGTGCTAGAGATCGGGCAGAAGGATTCTACGAGCAGTACTTC.

About this clonotype: A much more abundant neighbour one base away suggests this may be a read error. The V and J genes are TRBV7-2 and TRBJ2-5; 10 bases fit TRBD2. V gave up 6 bases and J gave up 5 bases; unmatched junction bases: 9. Germline CDR1 SGHTA, CDR2 FQGNSA. The length of the CDR3 is 15 residues. The CDR3 region is CASRSDSGRRETQYF. In DNA, the CDR3 is TGTGCCAGCAGATCCGATAGCGGGAGGAGGGAGACCCAGTACTTC.

This clonotype came up many times. The rearrangement uses TRBV7-3 and TRBJ2-1; 14 bases align to TRBD2. The length of the CDR3 is 20 residues. Germline assignment: CDR1 SGHTA and CDR2 FQGTGA. The trim removed 0 bases at V and 4 bases at J, leaving 11 bases unmatched. The CDR3 sequence: CASSLTSIPGLAGDYNEQFF. CDR3 nucleotides: TGTGCCAGCAGCTTAACATCGATCCCGGGACTAGCGGGAGATTACAATGAGCAGTTCTTC.

The J gene is TRBJ2-5, the V gene TRBV12-3 or TRBV12-4, with 14 bases lining up with TRBD2. This CDR3 region has 17 residues. The V and J ends lost 1 base and 1 base, in that order; junction bases with no gene match: 2. For the CDR3, the DNA is TGTGCCAGCAGTTTAGGACTAGCGGGGGGGGCCCAAGAGACCCAGTACTTC. This gives the protein CASSLGLAGGAQETQYF.

In this sample, this clonotype turned up a few times. The rearrangement joins TRBV7-6 to TRBJ2-3, with 7 bases lining up with TRBD1. The CDR3 runs 15 residues. The germline V gene has CDR1 SGHVS and CDR2 FNYEAQ. Germline trimming cut 1 base from V and 6 bases from J; bases unmatched to any gene: 7. The CDR3 sequence is CASSLGQGPQDTQYF. CDR3 nucleotide sequence: TGTGCCAGCAGCTTAGGACAGGGACCTCAGGATACGCAGTATTTT.

Here the CDR3 reads CASSLVSGTVEAFF. CDR3 DNA sequence: TGTGCCAGCAGCTTAGTTTCTGGGACAGTTGAAGCTTTCTTT. V usage is TRBV11-2 and J usage is TRBJ1-1; TRBD1 matches 7 bases. Germline CDR1 SGHAT, CDR2 FQNNGV. The CDR3 consists of 14 residues. V dropped 1 base and J dropped 7; count of bases not matched to a gene: 6.

Notes on this clonotype: A read error is possible here, since a much larger clone lies one base away. The rearrangement uses TRBV29-1 and TRBJ1-1; D ambiguous. CDR3 length: 13 amino acids. Germline V gene data show CDR1 as SQVTM and CDR2 as ANQGSEA. This CDR3 reads CSVGKRMNTGAFF. The DNA for the CDR3 is TGCAGCGTTGGGAAAAGAATGAACACTGGAGCTTTCTTT.

The V gene is TRBV10-2, the J gene TRBJ1-2; D is ambiguous. V lost 2 bases and J 8 bases, leaving 18 bases between the germline ends. This CDR3 has 15 amino acids. Germline V lookup: CDR1 WSHSY, CDR2 SAAADI. CDR3 sequence: CASSETRPQREGYTF. As DNA, the CDR3 is TGCGCCAGCAGTGAGACGAGACCCCAAAGGGAGGGCTACACCTTC.

This clonotype was detected ten times or more. The chain has TRBV12-3 or TRBV12-4 and TRBJ1-5; 8 bases align to TRBD1. Losses at the gene ends were 6 bases for V and 4 bases for J; bases not matched to a gene: 5. This CDR3 region has 14 residues. The CDR3: CASRTRQGNQPQHF. CDR3 nucleotides: TGTGCCAGCAGGACCCGACAGGGGAATCAGCCCCAGCATTTT.

The chain is built from TRBV30 and TRBJ1-6; D not certain. Germline V gene lookup returns CDR1 GTSNPN and CDR2 SVGIG (reference sequence). The V and J ends lost 0 bases and 0 bases respectively, with 9 bases between them. CDR3 length: 16 residues. Here the CDR3 reads CAWSVPPSSYNSPLHF. CDR3 sequence (DNA): TGTGCCTGGAGTGTCCCGCCTAGCTCCTATAATTCACCCCTCCACTTT.

The table lists this clonotype with a count of one. The V gene is TRBV19, the J gene TRBJ2-3, with 12 nucleotides matching TRBD2. The V gene end was trimmed by 5 bases and the J gene end by 9 bases; junction bases not matched to a gene: 12. Per germline, CDR1 LNHDA and CDR2 SQIVND (reference sequence). The CDR3 covers 16 residues. The CDR3 spells CASSRPGLAGPETQYF. CDR3 DNA sequence: TGTGCCAGTAGTCGACCGGGACTAGCGGGCCCGGAGACGCAGTATTTT.

This clonotype was seen only a few times. The rearrangement uses TRBV7-8 and TRBJ2-7; no definite D call. The CDR3 runs 12 residues. The germline CDR1 and CDR2 sequences are SGHVS and FQNEAQ. Trimming removed 5 bases at V and 4 bases at J, with 9 bases between. CDR3 loop: CASSQYEYEQYF. The CDR3 nucleotides are TGTGCCAGCAGCCAATACGAATACGAGCAGTACTTC. The variable domain in full, with the rest retrieved from reference TRBV7-8 and TRBJ2-7, is GAGVSQSPRYKVAKRGQDVALRCDPISGHVSLFWYQQALGQGPEFLTYFQNEAQLDKSGLPSDRFFAERPEGSVSTLKIQRTQQEDSAVYLCASSQYEYEQYFGPGTRLTVT.

This clonotype was detected many times. The chain uses TRBV29-1 and TRBJ1-1; 7 bases are shared with TRBD1. J gave up 0 bases and V 5 bases, and 3 bases lay outside the gene matches. CDR1 is SQVTM, CDR2 ANQGSEA, per germline. The CDR3 has 13 residues. The CDR3 is CSVRGTVNTEAFF. The CDR3 DNA reads as TGCAGCGTTCGCGGGACAGTGAACACTGAAGCTTTCTTT.